These 28 T cell receptor beta chains were all obtained from the same sample, sequenced in a study of blood T cell repertoires in COVID-19. Here immunoSEQ multiplex PCR was the method, and the copy in TCRdb shows in-frame clones only, minus some. This table has 170,000 or so clones, 90% appearing once. Specimen: peripheral blood. Every receptor here comes from a man in his fifties with acute or convalescent COVID-19.

The chain employs TRBV5-1 and TRBJ2-7; 7 nucleotides line up with TRBD1. This CDR3 has 14 residues. In germline, CDR1 is SGHRS, CDR2 YFSETQ. Trimming removed 4 bases from V and 2 bases from J; junction bases left unmatched: 6. The DNA for the CDR3 is TGCGCCAGCAGCCCAGACAGGGCTACCTACGAGCAGTACTTC. Translating gives CASSPDRATYEQYF.

V is TRBV28 and J is TRBJ1-4; D may be TRBD1 (5 bases). CDR1 MDHEN and CDR2 SYDVKM come from the germline V gene. V lost 5 bases, J lost 2 bases, and 15 bases lay in between. The CDR3 is 16 amino acids. The CDR3, as DNA: TGTGCCAGCAGTCCAGGGACCGGGACTACTAATGAAAAACTGTTTTTT. This translates into CASSPGTGTTNEKLFF.

The genes are TRBV11-3 and TRBJ2-3, with 9 bases fitting TRBD2. This CDR3 comprises 16 residues. Unmatched junction bases numbered 5, after V lost 2 bases and J lost 2 bases. Germline-derived CDR1 and CDR2 are SGHNT and YENEEA. CDR3 loop: CASSLSGGLATDTQYF. The CDR3, as DNA: TGTGCCAGCAGCTTATCGGGGGGACTAGCCACAGATACGCAGTATTTT.

The chain couples TRBV2 to TRBJ1-5; 12 positions match TRBD1. J was trimmed by 6 bases and V by 5 bases; bases with no gene match: 8. The CDR3 contains 16 residues. CDR1 is SNHLY and CDR2 is FYNNEI in the germline V gene. CDR3 loop: CASSNLGTGGSQPQHF. In DNA, the CDR3 is TGTGCCAGCAGTAACTTAGGGACAGGGGGCTCTCAGCCCCAGCATTTT.

The chain has TRBV7-2 and TRBJ1-6; possibly TRBD1 for D (5 bases). CDR3 length equals 19 residues. Germline-derived CDR1 and CDR2 are SGHTA and FQGNSA. The V and J ends lost 3 bases and 6 bases respectively, with 24 bases between them. CDR3 region: CASSLIRSLVGVVNSPLHF. CDR3 in DNA: TGTGCCAGCAGCTTGATTCGGTCATTGGTAGGGGTCGTTAATTCACCCCTCCACTTT.

The chain employs TRBV4-1 and TRBJ2-6; TRBD1 might be the D (6 bases). The length of the CDR3 is 18 residues. Looked up from germline, CDR1 is MGHRA and CDR2 is YSYEKL. V was pared by 3 bases and J by 0 bases, with 15 bases between. This CDR3 reads CASSHRGGEISGANVLTF. The CDR3, as DNA: TGCGCCAGCAGCCATCGTGGGGGCGAGATCTCTGGGGCCAACGTCCTGACTTTC.

V is TRBV6-1 and J is TRBJ1-1; the D gene is possibly TRBD1 (5 bases). The germline gives CDR1 MNHNS, CDR2 SASEGT. V gave up 6 bases and J gave up 1 base, with 12 bases separating them. The CDR3 runs 14 residues. In DNA form, the CDR3 reads TGTGCCAGCAGCCGGAAGGGGTCGAACACTGAAGCTTTCTTT. Its protein is CASSRKGSNTEAFF.

This chain connects TRBV19 to TRBJ2-1, with a possible D match to TRBD2 (6 bases). V was clipped by 6 bases and J by 9 bases, with 18 bases between them. Germline V CDR1 and CDR2: LNHDA, SQIVND (reference sequence). This CDR3 contains 14 residues. The CDR3 sequence is CASSTGLLGSEQFF. As DNA, the CDR3 is TGTGCCAGTAGCACGGGACTGCTGGGGAGTGAGCAGTTCTTC.

The J gene is TRBJ2-5, the V gene TRBV4-1, with D possibly being TRBD1 (6 bases). The CDR3 has 13 residues. Germline lookup yields CDR1 MGHRA and CDR2 YSYEKL. V was pared by 6 bases and J by 4 bases, with 12 bases between. The CDR3 bases are TGCGCCAGCAGAGGGTTACAGGGAGAGACCCAGTACTTC. As protein: CASRGLQGETQYF.

The genes are TRBV28 and TRBJ1-6, with TRBD1 matching over 8 bases. This CDR3 region has 13 residues. Germline V gene lookup returns CDR1 MDHEN and CDR2 SYDVKM. V trimming: 10 bases; J trimming: 5 bases; junction bases outside the gene matches: 4. CDR3 amino acids: CATTGAHNSPLHF. DNA of the CDR3: TGTGCCACGACAGGGGCGCATAATTCACCCCTCCACTTT.

On this clone: This same CDR3 is encoded by further DNA sequences in the sample. The chain links TRBV27 to TRBJ1-2, with D uncertain. This CDR3 has 13 residues. Trimming pared 2 bases from V and 0 bases from J, leaving 4 bases between. Germline V lookup: CDR1 MNHEY, CDR2 SMNVEV (reference sequence). This chain's CDR3 is CASSLGSNYGYTF. CDR3 DNA: TGTGCCAGCAGTTTAGGCTCTAACTATGGCTACACCTTC.

In this sample, this clone turned up once. The V call is TRBV6-8, the J call TRBJ1-1; D may be TRBD1 (6 bases). The CDR3 has 17 amino acids. V was clipped by 6 bases and J by 4 bases, with 24 bases between them. CDR1 is MNHGY, CDR2 SAAAGT, per germline. This chain's CDR3 is CASRKPPRGALSTEAFF. The CDR3 DNA follows: TGTGCCAGCAGAAAGCCCCCCAGGGGTGCCCTGAGCACTGAAGCTTTCTTT.

This clone was counted once. The chain recombines TRBV7-6 with TRBJ2-3; 8 positions match TRBD2. Unmatched junction bases numbered 20, after V lost 4 bases and J lost 5 bases. The germline CDR1 and CDR2 sequences are SGHVS and FNYEAQ. This CDR3 contains 19 residues. CDR3 sequence (DNA): TGTGCCAGCAGCTCAGTCGGAGTAGCGGGAAATTTACCGGGAGATACGCAGTATTTT. Its translation is CASSSVGVAGNLPGDTQYF. The whole variable domain, remainder taken from reference TRBV7-6 and TRBJ2-3, is GAGVSQSPRYKVTKRGQDVALRCDPISGHVSLYWYRQALGQGPEFLTYFNYEAQQDKSGLPNDRFSAERPEGSISTLTIQRTEQRDSAMYRCASSSVGVAGNLPGDTQYFGPGTRLTVL.

The chain links TRBV9 to TRBJ1-6; tentative D call: TRBD1 (6 bases). V was clipped by 0 bases and J by 7 bases, with 14 bases between them. CDR1 is SGDLS and CDR2 is YYNGEE in the germline V gene. The CDR3 is 16 amino acids. Here the CDR3 reads CASSVEGRGDNSPLHF. In DNA form, the CDR3 reads TGTGCCAGCAGCGTAGAGGGCAGGGGAGACAATTCACCCCTCCACTTT.

There are a few counts of this clone. V and J are TRBV28 and TRBJ2-7; 9 bases align to TRBD2. This CDR3 contains 17 residues. Per the germline V gene, CDR1 is MDHEN and CDR2 is SYDVKM. The junction had 11 bases not matched to a gene; V was cut back by 0 bases and J by 5 bases. The CDR3 DNA reads as TGTGCCAGCAGTTTATGCGCGGGACTAGCACTTATCCACGAGCAGTACTTC. Residues: CASSLCAGLALIHEQYF.

This chain joins TRBV5-1 and TRBJ2-3, with TRBD2 identical over 9 bases. The V and J ends lost 1 base and 7 bases, in that order; junction bases with no gene match: 16. The CDR3 covers 18 residues. CDR1 is SGHRS and CDR2 is YFSETQ in the germline V gene. This chain's CDR3 is CASSLRVKAGGTIYTQYF. Here the CDR3 DNA reads TGCGCCAGCAGCTTGAGGGTAAAGGCGGGGGGGACAATATATACGCAGTATTTT.

V and J are TRBV9 and TRBJ2-1; 7 bases are a match to TRBD2. The V and J ends lost 3 bases and 1 base, in that order; junction bases with no gene match: 10. Germline V gene sequence: CDR1 SGDLS, CDR2 YYNGEE. This CDR3 region has 17 residues. CDR3 protein: CASSAPAAGFSYNEQFF. In DNA form, the CDR3 reads TGTGCCAGCAGCGCCCCCGCAGCGGGGTTTTCCTACAATGAGCAGTTCTTC.

The chain couples TRBV6-4 to TRBJ2-3; D perhaps matches TRBD1 (5 bases). CDR1 and CDR2 from the germline V gene are MRHNA and SNTAGT. The CDR3 has 13 amino acids. V was clipped by 3 bases and J by 5 bases, with 9 bases between them. Here the CDR3 reads CASSEQAEDTQYF. The CDR3 coding sequence is TGTGCCAGCAGTGAACAGGCGGAAGATACGCAGTATTTT.

This rearrangement joins TRBV3-1 (or the pseudogene TRBV3-2) to TRBJ1-1; D gene ambiguous. The V end lost 4 bases, the J end lost 4 bases, and 13 bases lay between the germline ends. The CDR3 runs to 14 residues. Germline V lookup: CDR1 LGHDT, CDR2 YNNKEL (reference sequence). The CDR3 region is CASSLRGLGTEAFF. The CDR3 coding sequence is TGTGCCAGCAGCCTCCGAGGTTTGGGCACTGAAGCTTTCTTT.

V usage is TRBV19 and J usage is TRBJ1-6; the match to TRBD1 covers 7 bases. The germline V gene has CDR1 LNHDA and CDR2 SQIVND (reference sequence). CDR3 length equals 16 residues. V dropped 6 bases and J dropped 9; count of bases not matched to a gene: 14. The CDR3 region has the DNA TGTGCCAGTAGGAGAGGGACAGCATCTGATCGTTCACCCCTCCACTTT. Its translation: CASRRGTASDRSPLHF.

This rearrangement joins TRBV11-2 to TRBJ1-1; a weak D match, TRBD1 (6 bases). The CDR3 length is 15 residues. V lost 3 bases, J lost 3 bases, and 14 bases lay in between. The germline V gene has CDR1 SGHAT and CDR2 FQNNGV. The CDR3: CASSFYRVRDTEAFF. In DNA form, the CDR3 reads TGTGCCAGCAGCTTTTACAGGGTTCGAGACACTGAAGCTTTCTTT.

V is TRBV27 and J is TRBJ2-7; tentative D call: TRBD1 (5 bases). The V and J ends lost 3 bases and 0 bases respectively, with 9 bases between them. Germline V gene lookup returns CDR1 MNHEY and CDR2 SMNVEV (reference sequence). This CDR3 region has 14 residues. The CDR3 DNA reads as TGTGCCAGCAGTTTTGGCCAGGGCTCCTACGAGCAGTACTTC. As protein: CASSFGQGSYEQYF.

V usage is TRBV9 and J usage is TRBJ2-5, with TRBD2 matching 11 bases. Germline assignment: CDR1 SGDLS and CDR2 YYNGEE. Trimming took 0 bases from V and 4 from J; bases not matched to a gene: 5. The CDR3 is 16 amino acids. The CDR3 loop is CASSVGLAGLAETQYF. The CDR3 nucleotides are TGTGCCAGCAGCGTAGGACTAGCGGGATTGGCAGAGACCCAGTACTTC.

V is TRBV19 and J is TRBJ2-1; D gene uncertain. The CDR3 has 11 amino acids. CDR1 LNHDA and CDR2 SQIVND come from the germline V gene (reference sequence). The ends were cut back, 5 bases at V and 4 bases at J, with 3 bases in the middle. CDR3 DNA: TGTGCCAGTAGTGTATACAATGAGCAGTTCTTC. Amino acid sequence: CASSVYNEQFF.

The rearrangement uses TRBV7-2 and TRBJ2-3, with a possible D match to TRBD1 (5 bases). Germline-derived CDR1 and CDR2 are SGHTA and FQGNSA. The CDR3 has 13 residues. The V and J ends lost 6 bases and 3 bases respectively, with 10 bases between them. The CDR3 region has the DNA TGTGCCAGCAGTACTGACAGTACAGATACGCAGTATTTT. This sequence encodes CASSTDSTDTQYF.

For this clone: The same CDR3 can be traced to other DNA sequences in this sample. This CDR3 reads CASSLRGGNEQFF. CDR3 DNA sequence: TGTGCCAGCAGCTTGCGAGGGGGCAATGAGCAGTTCTTC. The chain joins TRBV27 to TRBJ2-1, with D tentatively TRBD1 (6 bases). V lost 6 bases and J lost 6, with 12 bases in between. Germline-derived CDR1 and CDR2 are MNHEY and SMNVEV (reference sequence). There are 13 residues in the CDR3.

This chain connects TRBV28 to TRBJ1-2; D unclear. The CDR3 consists of 11 residues. Germline values: CDR1 MDHEN, CDR2 SYDVKM. Trimming took off 10 bases at V and 2 bases at J, with 8 bases between the two ends. The CDR3 DNA sequence: TGTGCCACCGTCGGGAACTATGGCTACACCTTC. Protein product: CATVGNYGYTF.

J is TRBJ1-1 and V is TRBV5-1; D call uncertain. The V gene's germline CDR1 is SGHRS and CDR2 YFSETQ. CDR3 size: 15 residues. V lost 5 bases to trimming and J lost 0 bases, with 14 bases between them. The DNA of the CDR3 is TGCGCCAGCAGAACTCTACCCGAGATGAACACTGAAGCTTTCTTT. Protein: CASRTLPEMNTEAFF.